The 9 T cell receptor beta chains given below trace back to one sample, sequenced in a study of response to subunit inactivated influenza vaccine. Using its own MiXCR run on the RT-PCR reads, TCRdb lists one record per CDR3 protein. Among about 800,000 distinct CDR3 sequences, 21% were seen once, and the ten largest hold 9.5% to 13%. The source material was PBMCs from blood, sampled more than 4 days after vaccination. These receptors all stem from a man in his fifties who received an inactivated influenza vaccine.

This clonotype appeared a few times. V is TRBV5-1 and J is TRBJ2-3; D possibly corresponds to TRBD2 (6 bases). The CDR3 is made up of 14 amino acids. V gave up 0 bases and J gave up 6 bases, with 11 bases separating them. The germline V gene encodes CDR1 SGHRS and CDR2 YFSETQ. The CDR3 protein is CASSLAGGDDTQYF. The CDR3 region has the DNA TGCGCCAGCAGCTTGGCTGGCGGGGATGATACGCAGTATTTT.

This clonotype came up a few times. The chain joins TRBV5-1 to TRBJ2-2; D not resolved. The ends were cut back, 0 bases at V and 6 bases at J, with 6 bases in the middle. Germline CDR1 SGHRS, CDR2 YFSETQ. This CDR3 contains 13 residues. The CDR3 here is CASSLESSGELFF. CDR3 coding DNA: TGCGCCAGCAGCTTGGAGAGTTCCGGGGAGCTGTTTTTT.

The chain has TRBV27 and TRBJ2-7; TRBD1 might be the D (6 bases). V lost 3 bases and J lost 3, with 15 bases in between. CDR1 is MNHEY, CDR2 SMNVEV, per germline (reference sequence). The CDR3 extends over 15 amino acids. The CDR3 sequence is CASSLGPGTSYEQYF. The CDR3 nucleotides are TGTGCCAGCAGTTTGGGTCCCGGGACAAGCTACGAGCAGTACTTC.

This clonotype was seen repeatedly, ten times or more. This chain joins TRBV4-2 and TRBJ2-3; the D is unclear. The germline gives CDR1 LGHNA, CDR2 YNFKEQ. The V end was cut by 0 bases, the J end by 0 bases, with 7 bases between. CDR3 length: 15 amino acids. The CDR3 coding sequence is TGTGCCAGCAGCCAAGAAGGCGACAGCACAGATACGCAGTATTTT. The encoded protein is CASSQEGDSTDTQYF.

Only a few counts were recorded for this clonotype. V gene TRBV4-2 combines with J gene TRBJ2-2, with 12 bases identical to TRBD2. This CDR3 comprises 18 residues. Unmatched junction bases numbered 8, after V lost 0 bases and J lost 6 bases. Germline V gene lookup returns CDR1 LGHNA and CDR2 YNFKEQ. The CDR3: CASSQDSPSGRGSGELFF. CDR3 DNA: TGTGCCAGCAGCCAAGATTCGCCTAGCGGGAGGGGGTCCGGGGAGCTGTTTTTT.

V usage is TRBV5-1 and J usage is TRBJ1-6; 7 bases line up with TRBD1. CDR1 SGHRS and CDR2 YFSETQ come from the germline V gene. This CDR3 is 16 amino acids long. The V gene end was trimmed by 2 bases and the J gene end by 4 bases; junction bases not matched to a gene: 6. This CDR3 is CASSLTGTEYNSPLHF. In DNA form, the CDR3 reads TGCGCCAGCAGCTTAACCGGGACAGAGTATAATTCACCCCTCCACTTT.

This chain uses TRBV30 with TRBJ2-5, with 9 bases fitting TRBD2. With V trimmed by 3 bases and J by 2 bases, 7 bases remained unmatched. This CDR3 has 15 amino acids. Looked up from germline, CDR1 is GTSNPN and CDR2 is SVGIG (reference sequence). CDR3: CAWSENLAGQETQYF. The CDR3 DNA sequence: TGTGCCTGGAGCGAAAATCTAGCGGGACAAGAGACCCAGTACTTC.

Concerning this clonotype: A single base separates this from a much larger clone, so it may be a read error. This sequence joins TRBV9 and TRBJ2-5; possible D gene TRBD1, 5 bases. CDR3 length: 11 amino acids. The germline V and J ends were trimmed by 3 bases and 6 bases, with 6 bases remaining between them. CDR1 and CDR2 (germline): SGDLS, YYNGEE. CDR3 protein: CASSEGQTQYF. Here the CDR3 DNA reads TGTGCCAGCAGCGAGGGGCAGACCCAGTACTTC.

J is TRBJ2-3 and V is TRBV2; TRBD2 agrees at 9 bases. The CDR3 runs to 14 residues. Germline CDR1 is SNHLY and CDR2 is FYNNEI. The trim removed 6 bases at V and 5 bases at J, leaving 6 bases unmatched. The CDR3 region has the DNA TGTGCCAGCAGCAAGACTAGCGGCGGAGATACGCAGTATTTT. It is translated as CASSKTSGGDTQYF.